This T cell receptor (beta chain) derives from a study of cytomegalovirus exposure and HLA in healthy donors. The table came from immunoSEQ multiplex PCR; TCRdb's copy has only in-frame clones and leaves some out. The table includes about 65,000 clones, 92% detected once. Germline assignment: CDR1 SNHLY and CDR2 FYNNEI. This CDR3 has 11 amino acids. The ends were cut back, 10 bases at V and 4 bases at J, with 10 bases in the middle. With regard to this clone: The target antigen is unknown.

Study-wide results and limits: Cytomegalovirus association was assigned to over 150 TCR beta chains.

The source is a woman aged 18-29 years in good health and CMV-seronegative. The chain combines TRBV2 with TRBJ1-2; possible D gene TRBD1, 6 bases. Sequencing was performed on PBMCs. CDR3 sequence reads: CANSRGYGYTF. The CDR3 DNA follows: TGTGCCAACTCCAGGGGCTATGGCTACACCTTC.